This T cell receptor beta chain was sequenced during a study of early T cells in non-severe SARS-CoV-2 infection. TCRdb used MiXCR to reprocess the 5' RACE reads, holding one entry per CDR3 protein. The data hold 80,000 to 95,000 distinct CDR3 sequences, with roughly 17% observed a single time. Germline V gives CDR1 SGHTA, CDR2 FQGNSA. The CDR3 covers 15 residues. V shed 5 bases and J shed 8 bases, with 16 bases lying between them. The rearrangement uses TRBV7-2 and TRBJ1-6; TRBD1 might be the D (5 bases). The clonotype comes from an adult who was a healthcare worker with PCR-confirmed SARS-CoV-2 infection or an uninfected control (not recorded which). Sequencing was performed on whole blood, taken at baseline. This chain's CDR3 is CASSPRRGPYSPLHF. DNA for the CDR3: TGTGCCAGCAGCCCTAGGAGGGGTCCCTATTCACCCCTCCACTTT.